This T cell receptor (beta chain) originates from a study of T cell responses to AZD1222 COVID-19 vaccine. Study-wide background: Samples with a second dose at about 4 or about 12 weeks were pooled together. The study, taken as a whole, reports: Targets within unmutated variant regions were reportedly found for nearly half of spike-specific TCRs. It was only after the peak T cell response that any repertoires were sampled. The donor group comprised mostly white British people and more females; the analysis possibly underestimated clonal diversity.

Method: immunoSEQ multiplex PCR; TCRdb's copy keeps in-frame clones and lacks some. The table records more than 85,000 clones, around 89% of them present only once. The germline gives CDR1 LGHNT, CDR2 FRNRAP. Deletions cut 3 bases from V and 4 bases from J, with 13 bases between. CDR3 length equals 15 residues. Comments on this clone: As yet, its antigen is unknown.

The chain couples TRBV12-5 to TRBJ1-5; D uncertain. The sequence came from an adult in good health. The sample here was peripheral blood, taken on day 0 of AZD1222 vaccination. CDR3 protein: CASGFDTGINQPQHF. CDR3 bases: TGTGCTAGTGGTTTCGATACCGGGATTAATCAGCCCCAGCATTTT. The whole variable domain, remainder taken from reference TRBV12-5 and TRBJ1-5, is DARVTQTPRHKVTEMGQEVTMRCQPILGHNTVFWYRQTMMQGLELLAYFRNRAPLDDSGMPKDRFSAEMPDATLATLKIQPSEPRDSAVYFCASGFDTGINQPQHFGDGTRLSIL.